The 11 T cell receptor beta chains below come from one sample, sequenced in a study of T cell changes during pregnancy in multiple sclerosis. The table came from immunoSEQ multiplex PCR; TCRdb's copy has only in-frame clones and leaves some out. The repertoire holds 25,000 to 30,000 clones, roughly 84% seen once, with around 7.9% in the top ten. Sequenced here: CD8+ T cells from peripheral blood mononuclear cells, sampled after pregnancy. Every receptor here comes from a female donor with multiple sclerosis, enrolled in a pregnancy study.

This chain connects TRBV7-8 to TRBJ2-1; D not resolved. The CDR3 is 12 residues long. In germline, CDR1 is SGHVS, CDR2 FQNEAQ. Trimming stripped 5 bases from V and 4 bases from J, with 6 bases between. CDR3 sequence: CASSLRYNEQFF. CDR3 bases: TGTGCCAGCAGCCTCCGGTACAATGAGCAGTTCTTC. The complete variable domain, with remaining parts taken from reference TRBV7-8 and TRBJ2-1, reads GAGVSQSPRYKVAKRGQDVALRCDPISGHVSLFWYQQALGQGPEFLTYFQNEAQLDKSGLPSDRFFAERPEGSVSTLKIQRTQQEDSAVYLCASSLRYNEQFFGPGTRLTVL.

This chain joins TRBV2 and TRBJ2-1, with D perhaps TRBD2 (7 bases). The CDR3 runs to 16 residues. V lost 6 bases, J lost 4 bases, and 19 bases lay in between. From germline, CDR1 is SNHLY and CDR2 FYNNEI. The DNA of the CDR3 is TGTGCCAGCAGCTCCATAGGGGGGGGCCTTTACAATGAGCAGTTCTTC. It yields the protein CASSSIGGGLYNEQFF. The whole variable domain, remainder taken from reference TRBV2 and TRBJ2-1, is EPEVTQTPSHQVTQMGQEVILRCVPISNHLYFYWYRQILGQKVEFLVSFYNNEISEKSEIFDDQFSVERPDGSNFTLKIRSTKLEDSAMYFCASSSIGGGLYNEQFFGPGTRLTVL.

This clone turned up a few times. The rearrangement links TRBV10-1 to TRBJ2-7; 8 bases agree with TRBD2. The CDR3 spans 13 residues. The junction had 3 bases not matched to a gene; V was cut back by 4 bases and J by 4 bases. Germline CDR1 and CDR2: WNHNN and SYGVQD (reference sequence). The DNA for the CDR3 is TGCGCCAGCAGTGCGAGCGGGGGATACGAGCAGTACTTC. This codes for CASSASGGYEQYF.

V gene TRBV7-3 combines with J gene TRBJ2-1, with 10 positions matching TRBD2. The germline CDR1 and CDR2 sequences are SGHTA and FQGTGA. This CDR3 region has 15 residues. V dropped 1 base and J dropped 6; count of bases not matched to a gene: 3. As DNA, the CDR3 is TGTGCCAGCAGCTTAAGCCAGCGGGGGGGCAATGAGCAGTTCTTC. Its translation: CASSLSQRGGNEQFF. The whole variable domain, remainder taken from reference TRBV7-3 and TRBJ2-1, is GAGVSQTPSNKVTEKGKYVELRCDPISGHTALYWYRQSLGQGPEFLIYFQGTGAADDSGLPNDRFFAVRPEGSVSTLKIQRTERGDSAVYLCASSLSQRGGNEQFFGPGTRLTVL.

The chain employs TRBV13 and TRBJ2-3; the D gene is possibly TRBD2 (6 bases). The CDR3 sequence is 17 residues long. Germline V lookup: CDR1 PRHDT, CDR2 FYEKMQ (reference sequence). V lost 3 bases, J lost 2 bases, and 18 bases lay in between. This CDR3 reads CASSLGFGEAITDTQYF. CDR3 DNA: TGTGCCAGCAGCTTGGGTTTCGGGGAGGCCATCACAGATACGCAGTATTTT.

The chain carries TRBV27 and TRBJ2-7; TRBD2 agrees at 10 bases. Unmatched junction bases numbered 17, after V lost 9 bases and J lost 6 bases. Per the germline V gene, CDR1 is MNHEY and CDR2 is SMNVEV (reference sequence). The CDR3 is made up of 16 amino acids. The CDR3 nucleotides are TGTGCCAGTACAAAGTACCGAGCGGGGGGGCCGGGCGAGCAGTACTTC. As protein: CASTKYRAGGPGEQYF.

The chain's CDR3 is CASSLGLAVTGELFF. The CDR3 region has the DNA TGTGCCAGCAGCCTGGGACTAGCGGTAACCGGGGAGCTGTTTTTT. The V call is TRBV5-4, the J call TRBJ2-2; 11 bases align to TRBD2. Germline V gives CDR1 SGHNT, CDR2 YYREEE (reference sequence). V lost 4 bases, J lost 5 bases, and 4 bases stayed unmatched. CDR3 length: 15 amino acids. Full variable domain (rest looked up from reference TRBV5-4 and TRBJ2-2): ETGVTQSPTHLIKTRGQQVTLRCSSQSGHNTVSWYQQALGQGPQFIFQYYREEENGRGNFPPRFSGLQFPNYSSELNVNALELDDSALYLCASSLGLAVTGELFFGEGSRLTVL.

V usage is TRBV28 and J usage is TRBJ2-7; TRBD1 aligns across 8 bases. Germline V gene data show CDR1 as MDHEN and CDR2 as SYDVKM. The CDR3 extends over 15 amino acids. The ends lost 3 bases at V and 3 bases at J; junction bases unmatched: 7. The CDR3 loop is CASSLDREIDYEQYF. In nucleotides, the CDR3 is TGTGCCAGCAGTTTGGACAGGGAGATAGACTACGAGCAGTACTTC.

The chain carries TRBV5-1 and TRBJ1-1; D ambiguous. Trimming left V 2 bases short and J 5 bases short, with 10 bases between. In germline, CDR1 is SGHRS, CDR2 YFSETQ. This CDR3 comprises 13 residues. CDR3 protein: CASSFPGSTEAFF. In nucleotides, the CDR3 is TGCGCCAGCAGCTTTCCCGGGAGTACTGAAGCTTTCTTT.

The CDR3 coding sequence is TGTGCCAGTTCCGGGACAGATAATTCACCCCTCCACTTT. It is translated as CASSGTDNSPLHF. V gene TRBV6-5 combines with J gene TRBJ1-6, with 7 bases fitting TRBD1. J gave up 5 bases and V 9 bases, and 4 bases lay outside the gene matches. Germline lookup yields CDR1 MNHEY and CDR2 SVGAGI. The CDR3 contains 13 residues.

This rearrangement joins TRBV5-8 to TRBJ1-2; possibly TRBD1 for D (5 bases). Trimming removed 4 bases from V and 4 bases from J, with 20 bases in between. Germline CDR1 reads SGHTS; CDR2 reads YDEGEE. There are 16 residues in the CDR3. The CDR3 spells CASSPTLWGSRYGYTF. For the CDR3, the DNA is TGTGCCAGCAGCCCCACCCTGTGGGGCAGCCGCTATGGCTACACCTTC.